This T cell receptor (beta chain) was identified in a study of shared clonotypes between healthy human individuals. Overall study: Serving as donors were two women and three men, whose ages spanned 18 to 49.

Study-level results: Unshared clonotypes carried lower generation probabilities than those common to all four donors.

Details on this clone: No antigen is known for it.

Negatively enriched CD4+ T cells were divided by CD45RA into naive and memory. Trimming pared 5 bases from V and 6 bases from J, leaving 13 bases between. CDR1 and CDR2 from the germline V gene are SGHTA and FQGTGA. This CDR3 region has 13 residues. Some clones are missing from TCRdb's copy, which holds only in-frame ones; the method was immunoSEQ multiplex PCR. The repertoire consists of 2 million to 2.5 million clones, with almost 96% occurring once and the leading ten covering approximately 0.13%. The chain employs TRBV7-3 and TRBJ1-1; D gene unclear. Sequences were obtained from naive CD4+ T cells sorted from blood. The subset here: CD45RA+ positively selected. This receptor was identified in a man in his late teens or twenties in good health. The CDR3 reads CASSRGAGSEAFF. DNA of the CDR3: TGTGCCAGCAGCCGCGGAGCGGGGTCTGAAGCTTTCTTT.